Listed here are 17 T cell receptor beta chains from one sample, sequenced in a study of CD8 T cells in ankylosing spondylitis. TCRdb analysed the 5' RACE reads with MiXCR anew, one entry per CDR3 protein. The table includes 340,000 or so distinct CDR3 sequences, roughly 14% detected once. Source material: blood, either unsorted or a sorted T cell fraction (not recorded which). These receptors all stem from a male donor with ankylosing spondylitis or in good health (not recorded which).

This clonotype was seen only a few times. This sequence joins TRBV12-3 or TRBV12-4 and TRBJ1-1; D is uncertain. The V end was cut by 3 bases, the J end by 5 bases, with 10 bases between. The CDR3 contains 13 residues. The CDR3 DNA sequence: TGTGCCAGCAGTTTCCTCCGGGGTACTGAAGCTTTCTTT. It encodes CASSFLRGTEAFF.

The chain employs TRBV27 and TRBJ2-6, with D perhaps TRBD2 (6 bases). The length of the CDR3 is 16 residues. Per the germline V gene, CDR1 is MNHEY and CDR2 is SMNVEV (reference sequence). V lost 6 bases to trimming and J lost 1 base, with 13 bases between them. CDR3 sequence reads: CASSSGRMSGANVLTF. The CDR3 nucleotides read TGTGCCAGCAGCTCGGGGAGGATGTCTGGGGCCAACGTCCTGACTTTC.

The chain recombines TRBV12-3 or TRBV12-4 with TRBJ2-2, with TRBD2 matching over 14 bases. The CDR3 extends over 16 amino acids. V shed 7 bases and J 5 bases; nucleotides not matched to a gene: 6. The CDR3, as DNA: TGTGCCAGCACCTCCGGGACTAGCGGGAGTACCGGGGAGCTGTTTTTT. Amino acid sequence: CASTSGTSGSTGELFF.

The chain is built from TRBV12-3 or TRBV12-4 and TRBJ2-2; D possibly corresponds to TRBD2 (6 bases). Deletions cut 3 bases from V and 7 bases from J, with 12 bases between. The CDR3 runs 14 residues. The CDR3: CASSFVGGVGELFF. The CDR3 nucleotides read TGTGCCAGCAGTTTTGTAGGAGGGGTCGGGGAGCTGTTTTTT.

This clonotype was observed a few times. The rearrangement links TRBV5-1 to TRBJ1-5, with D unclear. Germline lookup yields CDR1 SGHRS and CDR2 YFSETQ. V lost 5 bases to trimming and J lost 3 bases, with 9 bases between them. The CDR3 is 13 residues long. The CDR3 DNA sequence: TGCGCCAGCAGAGTTTCGATCAATCAGCCCCAGCATTTT. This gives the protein CASRVSINQPQHF.

CDR3 nucleotide sequence: TGCGCCAGCACCGGTACCGGGACAGGTCAAGAGACCCAGTACTTC. Translated: CASTGTGTGQETQYF. This chain links TRBV5-1 with TRBJ2-5, with 8 bases lining up with TRBD1. The CDR3 length is 15 residues. J lost 2 bases, V lost 6 bases, and 9 bases had no gene match. Germline values: CDR1 SGHRS, CDR2 YFSETQ.

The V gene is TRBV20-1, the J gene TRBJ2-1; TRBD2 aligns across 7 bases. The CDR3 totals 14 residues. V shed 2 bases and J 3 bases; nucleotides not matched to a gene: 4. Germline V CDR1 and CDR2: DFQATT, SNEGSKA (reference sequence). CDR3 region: CSARPAGSYNEQFF. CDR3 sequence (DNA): TGCAGTGCTAGACCAGCGGGGAGCTACAATGAGCAGTTCTTC.

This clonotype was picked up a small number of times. CDR3 nucleotide sequence: TGTGCCACTCTCCGGGACAGGGAAATATCTGGGGCCAACGTCCTGACTTTC. Amino acid sequence: CATLRDREISGANVLTF. V is TRBV10-3 and J is TRBJ2-6; the match to TRBD1 covers 9 bases. The V segment lost 10 bases and the J segment 1 base; nucleotides outside the gene matches: 11. The CDR3 contains 17 residues. Germline CDR1 and CDR2: ENHRY and SYGVKD.

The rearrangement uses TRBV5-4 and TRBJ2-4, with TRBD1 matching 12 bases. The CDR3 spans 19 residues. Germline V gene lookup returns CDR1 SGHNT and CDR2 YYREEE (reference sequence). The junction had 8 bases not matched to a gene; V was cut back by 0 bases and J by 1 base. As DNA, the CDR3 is TGTGCCAGCAGCTTGGCCGGGACAGGGGGCTACCGGGCCAAAAACATTCAGTACTTC. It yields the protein CASSLAGTGGYRAKNIQYF.

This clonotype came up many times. The CDR3 here is CASSPSSGSSYEQYF. The CDR3 bases are TGCGCCAGCAGCCCCTCTAGCGGGAGCTCCTACGAGCAGTACTTC. The chain has TRBV5-1 and TRBJ2-7; 10 bases line up with TRBD2. Trimming cost V 4 bases and J 0 bases; bases outside gene matches: 4. The length of the CDR3 is 15 residues. The germline gives CDR1 SGHRS, CDR2 YFSETQ.

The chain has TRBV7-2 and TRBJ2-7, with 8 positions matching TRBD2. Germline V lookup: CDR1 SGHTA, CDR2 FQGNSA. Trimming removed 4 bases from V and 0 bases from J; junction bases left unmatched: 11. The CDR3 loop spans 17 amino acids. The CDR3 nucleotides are TGTGCCAGCAGCTCTAGGGCGGGGGGCCCGAGCTCCTACGAGCAGTACTTC. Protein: CASSSRAGGPSSYEQYF.

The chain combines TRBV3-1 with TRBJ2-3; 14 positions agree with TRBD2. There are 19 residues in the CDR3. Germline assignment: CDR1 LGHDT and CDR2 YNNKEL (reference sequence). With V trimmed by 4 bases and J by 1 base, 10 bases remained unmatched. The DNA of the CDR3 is TGTGCCAGCAGCCGGCCGGGGACTAGCGGGAGAGGAGGCACAGATACGCAGTATTTT. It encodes CASSRPGTSGRGGTDTQYF.

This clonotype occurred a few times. The CDR3 is CAISKGAGEQFF. Written as DNA, the CDR3 is TGTGCCATCAGCAAGGGGGCAGGGGAGCAGTTCTTC. The rearrangement uses TRBV10-3 and TRBJ2-1, with TRBD1 identical over 7 bases. The length of the CDR3 is 12 residues. The germline V gene has CDR1 ENHRY and CDR2 SYGVKD. V gave up 6 bases and J gave up 10 bases; unmatched junction bases: 6.

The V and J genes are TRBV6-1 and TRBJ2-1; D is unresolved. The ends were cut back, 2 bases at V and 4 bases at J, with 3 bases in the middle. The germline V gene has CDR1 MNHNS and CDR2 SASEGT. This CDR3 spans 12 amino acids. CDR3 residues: CASSENYNEQFF. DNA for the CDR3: TGTGCCAGCAGTGAAAATTACAATGAGCAGTTCTTC.

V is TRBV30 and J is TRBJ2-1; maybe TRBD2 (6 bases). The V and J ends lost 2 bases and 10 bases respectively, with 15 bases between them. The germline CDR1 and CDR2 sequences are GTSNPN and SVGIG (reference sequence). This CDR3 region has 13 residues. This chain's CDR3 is CAWSSARSGEQFF. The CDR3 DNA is TGTGCCTGGAGTAGCGCTAGGAGCGGGGAGCAGTTCTTC.

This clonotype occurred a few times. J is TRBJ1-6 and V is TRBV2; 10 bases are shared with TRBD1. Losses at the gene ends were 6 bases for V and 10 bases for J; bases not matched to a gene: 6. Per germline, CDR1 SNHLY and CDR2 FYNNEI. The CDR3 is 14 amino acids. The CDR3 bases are TGTGCCAGCAGAAGGGACAGGGGTTTGTCACCCCTCCACTTT. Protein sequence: CASRRDRGLSPLHF.

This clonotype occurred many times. Written as DNA, the CDR3 is TGCGCCAGCAGTTACGGACAGGGGCTCGTAATGAACACTGAAGCTTTCTTT. This codes for CASSYGQGLVMNTEAFF. The chain carries TRBV5-1 and TRBJ1-1; 9 nucleotides line up with TRBD1. This CDR3 is built from 17 residues. Germline CDR1 SGHRS, CDR2 YFSETQ. Trimming at V came to 5 bases and at J to 0 bases, leaving 11 bases not matched to a gene.